The 8 T cell receptor beta chains in this list originate from one sample, sequenced in a study of blood T cell repertoires in COVID-19. Measured with immunoSEQ multiplex PCR; TCRdb has only the in-frame clones, and not every one. The sample contains about 170,000 clones, around 82% of which appear only once. Sequenced material: peripheral blood. These receptors all come from a human donor with acute or convalescent COVID-19. The donor label of this sample is uncertain.

The V call is TRBV28, the J call TRBJ1-1; 8 bases align to TRBD1. V lost 6 bases, J lost 1 base, and 13 bases stayed unmatched. The length of the CDR3 is 17 residues. Germline values: CDR1 MDHEN, CDR2 SYDVKM. CDR3 in amino acids: CASSPRGRGRPNTEAFF. As DNA, the CDR3 is TGTGCCAGCAGCCCGCGAGGCAGGGGGCGCCCGAACACTGAAGCTTTCTTT.

The chain carries TRBV23-1 and TRBJ1-3, with D tentatively TRBD1 (6 bases). TRBV23-1 is recorded as an ORF, its role being uncertain. The V and J ends lost 3 bases and 0 bases respectively, with 12 bases between them. CDR3 length equals 16 residues. The CDR3 coding sequence is TGCGCCAGCAGTCACCTGCGGACAGCCTCTGGAAACACCATATATTTT. Its protein product is CASSHLRTASGNTIYF.

J is TRBJ2-7 and V is TRBV2, with 8 bases fitting TRBD1. Germline trimming cut 5 bases from V and 3 bases from J; bases unmatched to any gene: 6. Germline V gene lookup returns CDR1 SNHLY and CDR2 FYNNEI. The CDR3 extends over 14 amino acids. The CDR3 DNA reads TGTGCCAGCAGTCCAGGGGGCGATGGCTACGAGCAGTACTTC. Translated, it gives CASSPGGDGYEQYF.

The chain joins TRBV29-1 to TRBJ1-1; tentatively, D is TRBD1 (5 bases). V lost 5 bases to trimming and J lost 2 bases, with 12 bases between them. The germline gives CDR1 SQVTM, CDR2 ANQGSEA. CDR3 length equals 13 residues. The CDR3 reads CSVLVTANTEAFF. CDR3 sequence (DNA): TGCAGCGTTCTAGTGACAGCCAACACTGAAGCTTTCTTT.

This clone is a singleton in its sample. This chain links TRBV7-3 with TRBJ2-3; 8 nucleotides agree with TRBD2. V shed 5 bases, J shed 1 base, and the junction held 5 bases outside the gene matches. CDR1 SGHTA and CDR2 FQGTGA come from the germline V gene. The CDR3 spans 15 residues. CDR3 residues: CASSPLRGGTDTQYF. In nucleotides, the CDR3 is TGTGCCAGCAGCCCGCTGCGGGGGGGCACAGATACGCAGTATTTT.

The rearrangement links TRBV19 to TRBJ2-7; possible D gene TRBD2, 6 bases. The CDR3 has 16 residues. Trimming pared 3 bases from V and 0 bases from J, leaving 15 bases between. Germline CDR1 and CDR2: LNHDA and SQIVND (reference sequence). CDR3 region: CASSMGTPGLSYEQYF. The CDR3 nucleotides are TGTGCCAGTAGTATGGGTACACCGGGACTCTCCTACGAGCAGTACTTC.

V usage is TRBV6-6 and J usage is TRBJ1-4; a possible D gene is TRBD1 (6 bases). The CDR3 length is 16 residues. The germline CDR1 and CDR2 sequences are MNHNY and SVGAGI (reference sequence). V was clipped by 4 bases and J by 8 bases, with 20 bases between them. The DNA of the CDR3 is TGTGCCAGCAGTTCCTTCGGCGGTCAGGGGAAGGAAAAACTGTTTTTT. This encodes CASSSFGGQGKEKLFF.

The chain joins TRBV11-3 to TRBJ2-5; 7 positions match TRBD1. V was clipped by 4 bases and J by 2 bases; unmatched bases: 7. CDR1 SGHNT and CDR2 YENEEA come from the germline V gene. The CDR3 extends over 15 amino acids. The CDR3 loop is CASSSRQGPQETQYF. CDR3 DNA sequence: TGTGCCAGCAGCTCACGACAGGGCCCTCAAGAGACCCAGTACTTC.